This T cell receptor beta chain was captured by sequencing in a study of T cell responses to AZD1222 COVID-19 vaccine. Generated by immunoSEQ multiplex PCR, the TCRdb table keeps only in-frame clones and is missing some. The data hold approximately 110,000 clones, with 90% to 95% observed a single time. A note on this clone: The target antigen is unknown.

Trimming took 6 bases from V and 2 from J, leaving 10 bases between them. From germline, CDR1 is MNHEY and CDR2 SMNVEV (reference sequence). CDR3 length: 13 residues. General observations from the study: Females outnumbered males among donors, who were mostly white British; clonal diversity was possibly underestimated. Increases in Spike-specific TCR breadth and depth were seen after two AZD1222 doses.

V usage is TRBV27 and J usage is TRBJ1-2, with D possibly matching TRBD1 (6 bases). Sequencing was performed on peripheral blood, taken on day 0 of AZD1222 vaccination. This sequence originates from an adult in good health. The CDR3 DNA reads TGTGCCAGCAGCCGACAGGCGAACTATGGCTACACCTTC. It yields the protein CASSRQANYGYTF.